This paragraph reports one T cell receptor beta chain. The antigen is not known. CDR1 and CDR2 from the germline V gene are MDHEN and SYDVKM. This CDR3 comprises 14 residues. J lost 10 bases, V lost 6 bases, and 14 bases had no gene match. The data are from a study of cytomegalovirus exposure and HLA in healthy donors. Findings and limits, study-wide: When analyzed later, the rates of TCR association showed variation by HLA locus, with DRB1 the most and HLA-C the fewest. TCR beta chains numbering 150 to 200 were designated cytomegalovirus-associated.

This PCR relied on a set of 60 Vbeta primers and 13 Jbeta primers. Libraries were prepared by immunoSEQ multiplex PCR; TCRdb keeps only in-frame clonotypes and omits some of them. The sample contains more than 60,000 clones, 76% of which appear only once. Material for sequencing was PBMCs. The TCR was taken from a man aged 18 to 30 in good health and CMV-seronegative. The chain has TRBV28 and TRBJ1-1, with 7 bases matching TRBD1. The CDR3, as DNA: TGTGCCAGCAGACCCGAAGAAGACAGGGCGCGAGCTTTCTTT. This codes for CASRPEEDRARAFF.